This TCR beta chain was sequenced during a study of read filtering for tumor transcriptome and immune sequencing. Many counts were recorded for this clonotype. At one boundary the junction diverges from the germline segment, which might be a read error. The library was built from about 400 ng RNA with molecular barcoded adaptors for alpha/delta and beta/gamma chains. In TCRdb, the reads were re-called with MiXCR into one record per CDR3 protein. The data hold about 86,000 distinct CDR3 sequences, with 9% to 15% observed a single time. Germline V gene lookup returns CDR1 MNHEY and CDR2 SVGAGI. The CDR3 totals 15 residues.

The V gene is TRBV6-5, the J gene TRBJ2-1, with 14 bases aligning to TRBD2. The source of this sequence is a donor at least 40 years old with multiple myeloma. The sequenced sample consisted of a population of CD138-negative cells sorted from bone marrow. The DNA for the CDR3 is TGTGCCAGCAGACCCCGACTAGCGGGAGGGAGTTCGTTTATCTTC. Protein sequence: CASRPRLAGGSSFIF.